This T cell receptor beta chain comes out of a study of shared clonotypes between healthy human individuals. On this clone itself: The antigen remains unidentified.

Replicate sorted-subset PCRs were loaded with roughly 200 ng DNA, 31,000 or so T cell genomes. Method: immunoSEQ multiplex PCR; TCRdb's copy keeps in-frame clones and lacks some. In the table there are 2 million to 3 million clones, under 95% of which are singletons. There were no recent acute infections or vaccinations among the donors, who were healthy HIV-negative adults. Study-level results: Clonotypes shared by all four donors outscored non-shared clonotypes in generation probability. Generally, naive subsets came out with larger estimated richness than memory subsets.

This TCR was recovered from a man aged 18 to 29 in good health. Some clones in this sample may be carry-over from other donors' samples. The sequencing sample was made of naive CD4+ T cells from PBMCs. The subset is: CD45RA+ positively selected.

For the CDR3, the DNA is TGTGCCAGTAGTATCCGGGACAGGGGATCAAAGCAGTACTTC. Translating it yields CASSIRDRGSKQYF. The genes are TRBV19 and TRBJ2-7, with 10 bases fitting TRBD1. The length of the CDR3 is 14 residues. Germline-derived CDR1 and CDR2 are LNHDA and SQIVND (reference sequence). Trimming cost V 3 bases and J 8 bases; bases outside gene matches: 7.